Below are 21 T cell receptor beta chains sequenced from a single sample in a study of T cells in Graves' hyperthyroidism and ophthalmopathy. The CDR3 regions of TCR beta were amplified from RNA transcripts. The HTBI set primed first-round TCR CDR3 RT-PCR. TCRdb passed the multiplex PCR reads through MiXCR, listing each CDR3 protein once. The sample records nearly 600,000 distinct CDR3 sequences, approximately 15% being singletons. Material: blood. All receptors derive from a woman aged 18-30 years with Graves' ophthalmopathy.

This clonotype was counted only a few times. The chain uses TRBV20-1 and TRBJ2-7; no reliable D call. Trimming shortened V by 3 bases and J by 2 bases, and 14 bases separated the two germline ends. CDR1 is DFQATT and CDR2 is SNEGSKA in the germline V gene (reference sequence). The CDR3 spans 14 residues. CDR3 nucleotide sequence: TGCAGTGCTAGTAAGACACTCCCTCCCTACGAGCAGTACTTC. Its translation is CSASKTLPPYEQYF.

This clonotype has at least ten counts. The chain links TRBV9 to TRBJ2-1; D call uncertain. Germline-derived CDR1 and CDR2 are SGDLS and YYNGEE. V shed 0 bases and J shed 3 bases, with 22 bases lying between them. This CDR3 has 19 amino acids. The CDR3 spells CASSVESLSRVGLYNEQFF. CDR3 coding DNA: TGTGCCAGCAGCGTAGAGAGCCTTTCTAGGGTAGGTCTCTACAATGAGCAGTTCTTC.

This clonotype was counted at least ten times. The chain has TRBV9 and TRBJ2-1, with 10 bases identical to TRBD1. J was trimmed by 7 bases and V by 0 bases; bases with no gene match: 4. Per germline, CDR1 SGDLS and CDR2 YYNGEE. CDR3 length: 15 residues. The CDR3 nucleotides read TGTGCCAGCAGCGTAGGGACAGGGGGTTGGAATGAGCAGTTCTTC. It encodes CASSVGTGGWNEQFF.

The table lists this clonotype with many counts. The chain links TRBV7-9 to TRBJ2-3; 9 bases align to TRBD2. The CDR3 totals 15 residues. Germline V gene data show CDR1 as SEHNR and CDR2 as FQNEAQ (reference sequence). The V and J ends lost 4 bases and 4 bases, in that order; junction bases with no gene match: 6. CDR3 amino acids: CASSSGLARADTQYF. DNA of the CDR3: TGTGCCAGCAGCTCGGGACTAGCTCGCGCAGATACGCAGTATTTT.

This clonotype was seen more than once but under ten times. The CDR3: CASSVDENQPQHF. CDR3 DNA sequence: TGTGCCAGCAGCGTAGATGAGAATCAGCCCCAGCATTTT. This chain uses TRBV9 with TRBJ1-5; D remains unclear. Trimming removed 0 bases at V and 4 bases at J, with 5 bases between. CDR3 length: 13 residues. Germline V lookup: CDR1 SGDLS, CDR2 YYNGEE.

This clonotype was seen more than once but under ten times. The chain recombines TRBV9 with TRBJ2-1, with 12 nucleotides matching TRBD2. Germline-derived CDR1 and CDR2 are SGDLS and YYNGEE. V lost 4 bases to trimming and J lost 5 bases; unmatched junction nucleotides: 7. The CDR3 has 16 amino acids. The CDR3 sequence is CASSSTWTSGDNEQFF. In nucleotides, the CDR3 is TGTGCCAGCAGCTCAACCTGGACTAGCGGGGACAATGAGCAGTTCTTC.

This clonotype was counted only a few times. The chain uses TRBV9 and TRBJ2-3; D gene ambiguous. There are 13 residues in the CDR3. Germline V gene data show CDR1 as SGDLS and CDR2 as YYNGEE. V lost 3 bases and J lost 0, with 5 bases in between. CDR3 residues: CASSGFSTDTQYF. CDR3 bases: TGTGCCAGCAGCGGTTTTAGCACAGATACGCAGTATTTT. The complete variable domain, with remaining parts taken from reference TRBV9 and TRBJ2-3, reads DSGVTQTPKHLITATGQRVTLRCSPRSGDLSVYWYQQSLDQGLQFLIQYYNGEERAKGNILERFSAQQFPDLHSELNLSSLELGDSALYFCASSGFSTDTQYFGPGTRLTVL.

This clonotype was detected many times. The CDR3 coding sequence is TGTGCCAGCAGCCCTGGGTTAGGAGCATACGAGCAGTACTTC. The encoded protein is CASSPGLGAYEQYF. J is TRBJ2-7 and V is TRBV12-3 or TRBV12-4; no firm D call. With 6 bases removed from V and 4 bases from J, the gap between germline ends came to 16 bases. The CDR3 has 14 residues.

The chain recombines TRBV4-3 with TRBJ1-1; unclear D gene. V was clipped by 0 bases and J by 3 bases, with 8 bases between them. CDR3 length equals 14 residues. The germline V gene has CDR1 LGHNA and CDR2 YSLEER. The DNA for the CDR3 is TGCGCCAGCAGCCAAGAGGGTTCGCACACTGAAGCTTTCTTT. It translates to CASSQEGSHTEAFF.

This clonotype has at least ten counts. The chain recombines TRBV12-3 or TRBV12-4 with TRBJ2-7; a possible D gene is TRBD2 (5 bases). V shed 9 bases and J shed 1 base, with 10 bases lying between them. The length of the CDR3 is 12 residues. CDR3 bases: TGTGCCAGTAGAGGACTTTCCTACGAGCAGTACTTC. Translation: CASRGLSYEQYF.

This clonotype was picked up many times. This chain uses TRBV6-1 with TRBJ1-2; no clear D gene. V lost 10 bases and J 2 bases, leaving 11 bases between the germline ends. The CDR3 runs 12 residues. Germline V gene data show CDR1 as MNHNS and CDR2 as SASEGT. In DNA, the CDR3 is TGTGCCACCTGGGGAGTAAACTATGGCTACACCTTC. Its translation: CATWGVNYGYTF.

This clonotype was observed at least ten times. The chain links TRBV5-1 to TRBJ2-1; maybe TRBD2 (5 bases). V gave up 0 bases and J gave up 5 bases, with 6 bases separating them. This CDR3 has 13 residues. CDR1 SGHRS and CDR2 YFSETQ come from the germline V gene. CDR3 sequence (DNA): TGCGCCAGCAGCTTGGTGGGAGACAATGAGCAGTTCTTC. Protein product: CASSLVGDNEQFF.

This clonotype was recorded many times. V usage is TRBV11-3 and J usage is TRBJ2-7, with D tentatively TRBD1 (6 bases). This CDR3 is 15 amino acids long. CDR1 is SGHNT and CDR2 is YENEEA in the germline V gene. V was pared by 4 bases and J by 0 bases, with 13 bases between. Written as DNA, the CDR3 is TGTGCCAGCAGCTCCCGACAGGAGAGCTCCTACGAGCAGTACTTC. This gives the protein CASSSRQESSYEQYF.

This clonotype was found many times. The chain combines TRBV6-1 with TRBJ2-1, with D perhaps being TRBD1 or TRBD2 (7 bases each). The V gene's germline CDR1 is MNHNS and CDR2 SASEGT. V was shortened by 4 bases and J by 4 bases, with 14 bases between the two germline ends. This CDR3 is 15 amino acids long. The CDR3 nucleotides read TGTGCCAGCAGTGGATCAGGGGGGGGATACAATGAGCAGTTCTTC. Amino acid sequence: CASSGSGGGYNEQFF.

The genes are TRBV10-2 and TRBJ1-3, with 9 bases identical to TRBD1. The CDR3 is made up of 16 amino acids. The germline CDR1 and CDR2 sequences are WSHSY and SAAADI. Unmatched junction bases numbered 6, after V lost 6 bases and J lost 0 bases. CDR3 sequence: CASRGTGSPSGNTIYF. The CDR3 DNA sequence: TGCGCCAGCAGGGGGACAGGGAGCCCCTCTGGAAACACCATATATTTT.

This clonotype was recorded a few times. V usage is TRBV6-1 and J usage is TRBJ1-2, with 7 bases aligning to TRBD1. The CDR3 runs to 16 residues. After removal of 1 base from V and 7 bases from J, the junction contained 12 bases not matched to a gene. The germline V gene encodes CDR1 MNHNS and CDR2 SASEGT. The CDR3 protein is CASSEESHTGVSGYTF. CDR3 coding DNA: TGTGCCAGCAGTGAAGAATCCCACACAGGGGTGTCTGGCTACACCTTC.

V and J are TRBV4-1 and TRBJ2-7; TRBD2 is a possible D gene (7 bases). Trimming cost V 5 bases and J 2 bases, with 13 bases left between them. The germline gives CDR1 MGHRA, CDR2 YSYEKL. The CDR3 is made up of 14 amino acids. CDR3 sequence (DNA): TGCGCCAGCAGCGGGAGGGCAGGGGCCTACGAGCAGTACTTC. Residues: CASSGRAGAYEQYF.

The rearrangement uses TRBV9 and TRBJ2-7; 8 bases align to TRBD2. From germline, CDR1 is SGDLS and CDR2 YYNGEE. J was trimmed by 1 base and V by 4 bases; bases with no gene match: 10. The CDR3 covers 16 residues. CDR3 residues: CASSPRTSPPSYEQYF. The CDR3 nucleotides read TGTGCCAGCAGCCCCCGGACTAGCCCTCCTTCCTACGAGCAGTACTTC.

This clonotype was detected many times. This chain joins TRBV12-3 or TRBV12-4 and TRBJ1-1, with D tentatively TRBD1 (6 bases). CDR3 length: 13 amino acids. The ends were cut back, 3 bases at V and 5 bases at J, with 10 bases in the middle. The CDR3 DNA is TGTGCCAGCAGTTTTTTAGGACAGACTGAAGCTTTCTTT. As protein: CASSFLGQTEAFF.

This clonotype was counted many times. J is TRBJ1-5 and V is TRBV28, with no clear D. Germline CDR1 is MDHEN and CDR2 is SYDVKM. V was trimmed by 6 bases and J by 11 bases, leaving 20 bases between them. This CDR3 region has 14 residues. CDR3 coding DNA: TGTGCCAGCAGGCCTCCCAACCCAATCACGGCCCAGCATTTT. Amino acids: CASRPPNPITAQHF.

This clonotype was seen a handful of times. J is TRBJ2-3 and V is TRBV11-2, with 13 bases that match TRBD2. The CDR3 spans 16 residues. Germline values: CDR1 SGHAT, CDR2 FQNNGV. V shed 4 bases, J shed 11 bases, and the junction held 12 bases outside the gene matches. CDR3 bases: TGTGCCAGCAGCTACGGACTAGCGGGAGAACGTGTAAGGCAGTATTTT. It codes for CASSYGLAGERVRQYF.